Each of the 30 T cell receptor beta chains below was sequenced from the same sample in a study of shared clonotypes between healthy human individuals. TCRdb's table, derived via immunoSEQ multiplex PCR, lists solely in-frame clones and lacks some. The table includes about 470,000 clones, 70% to 80% detected once. Sequenced: PBMCs. These receptors were obtained from a woman between 40 and 55 years old in good health. Some clones in this sample may be carry-over from other donors' samples.

This chain joins TRBV14 and TRBJ1-2; TRBD1 aligns across 7 bases. CDR1 is SGHDN, CDR2 FVKESK, per germline. With V trimmed by 4 bases and J by 4 bases, 6 bases remained unmatched. The CDR3 totals 14 residues. CDR3 in DNA: TGTGCCAGCAGCCTGGGACAGCATGTCTATGGCTACACCTTC. This codes for CASSLGQHVYGYTF.

This clone occurred once. V gene TRBV20-1 combines with J gene TRBJ2-3, with D hard to call. The CDR3 covers 11 residues. The germline CDR1 and CDR2 sequences are DFQATT and SNEGSKA (reference sequence). Trimming pared 5 bases from V and 4 bases from J, leaving 7 bases between. The CDR3 DNA is TGCAGTGCTCCGTGGGCAGATACGCAGTATTTT. This sequence encodes CSAPWADTQYF.

This sequence joins TRBV7-8 and TRBJ2-1; no definite D call. This CDR3 contains 12 residues. Germline CDR1 and CDR2: SGHVS and FQNEAQ. With 6 bases removed from V and 4 bases from J, the gap between germline ends came to 7 bases. CDR3 sequence reads: CASSGGYNEQFF. The CDR3 DNA is TGTGCCAGCAGTGGCGGTTACAATGAGCAGTTCTTC. Using reference TRBV7-8 and TRBJ2-1 for the parts outside the CDR3, the full variable domain is GAGVSQSPRYKVAKRGQDVALRCDPISGHVSLFWYQQALGQGPEFLTYFQNEAQLDKSGLPSDRFFAERPEGSVSTLKIQRTQQEDSAVYLCASSGGYNEQFFGPGTRLTVL.

The V call is TRBV11-2, the J call TRBJ2-3; the match to TRBD2 covers 10 bases. V was pared by 5 bases and J by 3 bases, with 17 bases of the junction left unmatched. Germline assignment: CDR1 SGHAT and CDR2 FQNNGV. The CDR3 is 19 amino acids. The CDR3 loop reads CASSRSWGQREGRTDTQYF. The CDR3 bases are TGTGCCAGCAGCCGAAGTTGGGGCCAGCGGGAGGGCCGGACAGATACGCAGTATTTT.

The CDR3 loop reads CAWSPSSGTGGELFF. The CDR3 region has the DNA TGTGCCTGGAGTCCCTCGAGCGGGACCGGTGGGGAGCTGTTTTTT. The chain is built from TRBV30 and TRBJ2-2; TRBD2 matches at 7 bases. Germline-derived CDR1 and CDR2 are GTSNPN and SVGIG (reference sequence). V shed 2 bases and J 8 bases; nucleotides not matched to a gene: 11. The CDR3 extends over 15 amino acids.

The chain links TRBV30 to TRBJ2-1; 10 bases fit TRBD2. J was trimmed by 7 bases and V by 7 bases; bases with no gene match: 10. The germline CDR1 and CDR2 sequences are GTSNPN and SVGIG (reference sequence). The CDR3 spans 14 residues. The CDR3 coding sequence is TGTGCCTCAGACGCCGGGACTAGCGTTAATGAGCAGTTCTTC. Translation gives CASDAGTSVNEQFF. Based on the CDR3 plus reference TRBV30 and TRBJ2-1, the full variable domain is SQTIHQWPATLVQPVGSPLSLECTVEGTSNPNLYWYRQAAGRGLQLLFYSVGIGQISSEVPQNLSASRPQDRQFILSSKKLLLSDSGFYLCASDAGTSVNEQFFGPGTRLTVL.

The J gene is TRBJ1-2, the V gene TRBV4-1; D may be TRBD1 (5 bases). V lost 6 bases, J lost 2 bases, and 16 bases lay in between. The length of the CDR3 is 15 residues. Germline V lookup: CDR1 MGHRA, CDR2 YSYEKL. CDR3 sequence: CASRMVGAPNYGYTF. The CDR3 region has the DNA TGCGCCAGCAGAATGGTCGGGGCACCCAACTATGGCTACACCTTC.

CDR3 nucleotides: TGTGCCACTATGTCCACTAGGGGAGAGACCCAGTACTTC. This encodes CATMSTRGETQYF. This chain joins TRBV2 and TRBJ2-5, with D possibly called TRBD1 or TRBD2 (5 bases each). This CDR3 has 13 residues. CDR1 is SNHLY, CDR2 FYNNEI, per germline. V was pared by 10 bases and J by 4 bases, with 16 bases between.

The gene calls are TRBV7-8 and TRBJ2-3; D call uncertain. Germline assignment: CDR1 SGHVS and CDR2 FQNEAQ. The CDR3 length is 15 residues. Trimming took off 5 bases at V and 4 bases at J, with 16 bases between the two ends. CDR3 in DNA: TGTGCCAGCAGCCCTTTCCCGGGCAGATCAGATACGCAGTATTTT. Its translation: CASSPFPGRSDTQYF.

V is TRBV7-9 and J is TRBJ2-7; D not certain. The V and J ends lost 1 base and 7 bases respectively, with 14 bases between them. The CDR3 length is 14 residues. CDR1 and CDR2 from the germline V gene are SEHNR and FQNEAQ (reference sequence). DNA for the CDR3: TGTGCCAGCAGCTTAGACAGTACTTGGGGAGAGCAGTACTTC. It specifies CASSLDSTWGEQYF.

The rearrangement links TRBV27 to TRBJ2-5, with 8 bases matching TRBD1. Germline CDR1 MNHEY, CDR2 SMNVEV (reference sequence). V shed 8 bases and J 5 bases; nucleotides not matched to a gene: 4. This CDR3 contains 12 residues. CDR3 sequence reads: CASRQGRETQYF. The CDR3 nucleotides read TGTGCCAGCCGACAGGGGAGGGAGACCCAGTACTTC.

The DNA for the CDR3 is TGTGCCAGCAGCTCTGGGCAAGAGACCCAGTACTTC. The encoded protein is CASSSGQETQYF. The chain uses TRBV11-3 and TRBJ2-5; D gene ambiguous. CDR1 SGHNT and CDR2 YENEEA come from the germline V gene. The germline V and J ends were trimmed by 4 bases and 2 bases, with 5 bases remaining between them. The CDR3 extends over 12 amino acids.

The V and J genes are TRBV6-5 and TRBJ2-1, with TRBD2 as a possible D gene (5 bases). This CDR3 comprises 16 residues. V dropped 2 bases and J dropped 5 bases, with 16 bases sitting between them. Germline values: CDR1 MNHEY, CDR2 SVGAGI. The DNA for the CDR3 is TGTGCCAGCAGTTACAGCCCTAGCCCCGCGGACAATGAGCAGTTCTTC. Its translation is CASSYSPSPADNEQFF.

The chain employs TRBV19 and TRBJ2-7, with 8 bases identical to TRBD1. V shed 10 bases and J 0 bases; nucleotides not matched to a gene: 8. CDR1 and CDR2 (germline): LNHDA, SQIVND (reference sequence). This CDR3 has 14 amino acids. CDR3 region: CATSGGQSSYEQYF. The CDR3 bases are TGTGCCACCTCAGGGGGCCAGAGCTCCTACGAGCAGTACTTC.

This sequence joins TRBV29-1 and TRBJ2-1, with a tentative D call TRBD1 (6 bases). V was cut by 4 bases and J by 12 bases, with 10 bases left in between. The CDR3 is made up of 10 amino acids. The germline V gene has CDR1 SQVTM and CDR2 ANQGSEA. The CDR3 DNA sequence: TGCAGCGTTGCTAAACAGGGGCAGTTCTTC. Its translation: CSVAKQGQFF.

This rearrangement joins TRBV6-1 to TRBJ2-2; 10 positions match TRBD1. The CDR3 has 14 amino acids. Germline lookup yields CDR1 MNHNS and CDR2 SASEGT. After removal of 11 bases from V and 6 bases from J, the junction contained 9 bases not matched to a gene. The CDR3, as DNA: TGTGCCTCAAATCGGGACAGGGGCGCCGGGGAGCTGTTTTTT. Its translation: CASNRDRGAGELFF.

The J gene is TRBJ2-3, the V gene TRBV5-1, with D possibly being TRBD1 or TRBD2 (5 bases each). Trimming pared 1 base from V and 4 bases from J, leaving 16 bases between. CDR3 length equals 16 residues. Germline V gene lookup returns CDR1 SGHRS and CDR2 YFSETQ. The CDR3 sequence is CASSLTGGRAADTQYF. CDR3 nucleotide sequence: TGCGCCAGCAGCTTGACTGGGGGACGGGCTGCAGATACGCAGTATTTT.

This CDR3 reads CASGLNLGGSNEQFF. CDR3 coding DNA: TGTGCTAGTGGTTTGAACCTCGGGGGTTCTAATGAGCAGTTCTTC. This chain links TRBV12-5 with TRBJ2-1; D is perhaps TRBD2 (6 bases). Trimming cost V 2 bases and J 7 bases, with 15 bases left between them. The CDR3 runs 15 residues. Germline V gene lookup returns CDR1 LGHNT and CDR2 FRNRAP.

The rearrangement uses TRBV30 and TRBJ2-3; possibly TRBD1 for D (6 bases). CDR1 GTSNPN and CDR2 SVGIG come from the germline V gene (reference sequence). V was shortened by 4 bases and J by 2 bases, with 13 bases between the two germline ends. This CDR3 region has 14 residues. The CDR3: CAWTKGVPTDTQYF. CDR3 DNA sequence: TGTGCCTGGACGAAGGGGGTCCCCACAGATACGCAGTATTTT.

The rearrangement uses TRBV28 and TRBJ2-1; possibly TRBD2 for D (6 bases). Trimming cost V 8 bases and J 0 bases, with 11 bases left between them. Per germline, CDR1 MDHEN and CDR2 SYDVKM. This CDR3 has 14 residues. The chain's CDR3 is CASWERASYNEQFF. DNA of the CDR3: TGTGCCAGCTGGGAGCGGGCCTCCTACAATGAGCAGTTCTTC.

This clone is a singleton in its sample. The rearrangement links TRBV7-8 to TRBJ2-2; 9 bases align to TRBD2. The CDR3 totals 14 residues. V lost 8 bases to trimming and J lost 2 bases; unmatched junction nucleotides: 3. Germline CDR1 SGHVS, CDR2 FQNEAQ. The DNA of the CDR3 is TGTGCCAGCGGACTAGCGACCAACACCGGGGAGCTGTTTTTT. Its protein is CASGLATNTGELFF. Full variable domain (outside the CDR3, taken from reference TRBV7-8 and TRBJ2-2): GAGVSQSPRYKVAKRGQDVALRCDPISGHVSLFWYQQALGQGPEFLTYFQNEAQLDKSGLPSDRFFAERPEGSVSTLKIQRTQQEDSAVYLCASGLATNTGELFFGEGSRLTVL.

About this clone: Other nucleotide sequences in the sample specify the same CDR3. This chain's CDR3 is CASSSSGSTDTQYF. DNA for the CDR3: TGTGCCAGCAGCTCTAGCGGCAGCACAGATACGCAGTATTTT. The gene calls are TRBV7-9 and TRBJ2-3, with 7 positions matching TRBD2. The V segment lost 4 bases and the J segment 0 bases; nucleotides outside the gene matches: 1. CDR1 and CDR2 from the germline V gene are SEHNR and FQNEAQ (reference sequence). The CDR3 loop spans 14 amino acids.

V is TRBV11-1 and J is TRBJ2-5; D is ambiguous. V was clipped by 5 bases and J by 11 bases, with 15 bases between them. The V gene's germline CDR1 is SGHAT and CDR2 FQDESV (reference sequence). The length of the CDR3 is 12 residues. DNA for the CDR3: TGTGCCAGCAGCCTCCAGATCGGTGAGCAGTACTTC. It encodes CASSLQIGEQYF.

This clone was seen repeatedly, ten times or more. This rearrangement joins TRBV7-9 to TRBJ2-3; D possibly corresponds to TRBD2 (6 bases). This CDR3 comprises 14 residues. CDR1 and CDR2 from the germline V gene are SEHNR and FQNEAQ (reference sequence). The V end was cut by 5 bases, the J end by 3 bases, with 12 bases between. The CDR3, as DNA: TGTGCCAGCAGCGGAGTACGGGAGACAGATACGCAGTATTTT. Its translation: CASSGVRETDTQYF.

The chain couples TRBV2 to TRBJ2-1, with 11 bases lining up with TRBD1. The trim removed 5 bases at V and 6 bases at J, leaving 3 bases unmatched. Germline CDR1 reads SNHLY; CDR2 reads FYNNEI. This CDR3 region has 14 residues. The CDR3 coding sequence is TGTGCCAGCAGTCTAGGACAGGGGGCCAATGAGCAGTTCTTC. Translating gives CASSLGQGANEQFF.

The chain joins TRBV6-1 to TRBJ2-1; D unresolved. Germline V gene lookup returns CDR1 MNHNS and CDR2 SASEGT. The CDR3 sequence is 14 residues long. Deletions cut 8 bases from V and 6 bases from J, with 17 bases between. CDR3 in amino acids: CASCRERNINEQFF. CDR3 sequence (DNA): TGTGCCAGCTGTAGAGAGAGAAACATCAATGAGCAGTTCTTC.

This sequence joins TRBV7-2 and TRBJ2-7; either TRBD1 or TRBD2 may supply D (5 bases each). The CDR3 runs 17 residues. Trimming took 3 bases from V and 8 from J, leaving 26 bases between them. Germline V lookup: CDR1 SGHTA, CDR2 FQGNSA. CDR3 DNA sequence: TGTGCCAGCAGCTTCCTCGGGACGGGTCAGCTGGCAGGGAAGCAGTACTTC. Protein sequence: CASSFLGTGQLAGKQYF.

The chain carries TRBV23-1 and TRBJ1-5; D unresolved. TRBV23-1 is treated as an ORF (open reading frame) with a function not yet certain. This CDR3 has 13 amino acids. Trimming left V 2 bases short and J 5 bases short, with 7 bases between. The CDR3 region is CASSQTIYQPQHF. CDR3 nucleotides: TGCGCCAGCAGTCAAACCATTTATCAGCCCCAGCATTTT.

The V gene is TRBV7-2, the J gene TRBJ2-3, with D unresolved. CDR3 length: 14 amino acids. The V end lost 5 bases, the J end lost 2 bases, and 11 bases lay between the germline ends. The germline gives CDR1 SGHTA, CDR2 FQGNSA. In nucleotides, the CDR3 is TGTGCCAGCAGCCCCGGGTCTCTCACAGATACGCAGTATTTT. It translates to CASSPGSLTDTQYF.

This rearrangement joins TRBV21-1 to TRBJ2-5; the table's D call, TRBD2, has no DNA check behind it. TRBV21-1 is given as a pseudogene. The CDR3 is 15 amino acids. The CDR3 DNA follows: TGTGCCAGCAGCATGGGACTAGCGGGAGATGAGACCCAGTACTTC. This encodes CASSMGLAGDETQYF.